This TCR beta chain was captured in a study of CD8 T cells in Susac syndrome. The CDR3 sequence is 17 residues long. V gave up 5 bases and J gave up 7 bases; unmatched junction bases: 13. The germline gives CDR1 MDHEN, CDR2 SYDVKM. Reverse transcription of roughly 0.5 to 1 ug RNA used random hexamers. Each CDR3 protein is one row after TCRdb ran MiXCR on the immunoSEQ multiplex PCR reads. There are some 200,000 distinct CDR3 sequences in the sample; about 91% occur only once, and about 0.1% lies in the top ten. This rearrangement joins TRBV28 to TRBJ2-2, with TRBD2 identical over 10 bases. Sequencing was performed on CD4+ T cells from PBMCs. This TCR came from a human donor with Susac syndrome. CDR3 coding DNA: TGTGCCAGCAGTCCCCGAGGAGCGGGAGGGTACCACGGGGAGCTGTTTTTT. Translation gives CASSPRGAGGYHGELFF.